This T cell receptor (beta chain) was captured by sequencing in a study of beta chain features in type 1 diabetes. Study-wide results and limits: Type 1 diabetes patients had TCRB CDR3s that were shorter (moderately but significantly so) in all four CD4+ subsets.

CD4+ cells of the naive, central memory, regulatory and stem cell-like memory types were sorted via CD45RO/CCR7/CD25/CD127/CD95/CD27. V lost 1 base to trimming and J lost 7 bases, with 13 bases between them. CDR3 length equals 14 residues. The authors reverse transcribed all of the isolated RNA, so sequencing captured expressed TCRB transcripts. Clones were read by immunoSEQ multiplex PCR, and TCRdb kept only the in-frame ones, dropping some. The table has 230,000 or so clones, approximately 16% seen once. This clone was seen more than once but under ten times. Its antigen remains unknown. This TCR came from a man aged 30 to 45 with type 1 diabetes. The chain is built from TRBV23-1 and TRBJ2-5; D possibly corresponds to TRBD1 (6 bases). TRBV23-1 belongs to the ORF category, with a function that is uncertain. Source material: naive CD4+ T cells from blood. DNA of the CDR3: TGCGCCAGCAGTCAATATACAGGGAAGCGGACCCAGTACTTC. Protein product: CASSQYTGKRTQYF.